Listed below are T cell receptor beta chains from one sample, sequenced in a study of T-cell reconstitution after alpha-beta-depleted transplantation in children. Via MiXCR, TCRdb re-called the PCR reads, giving one row per CDR3 protein. The sample gives 250,000 to 300,000 distinct CDR3 sequences, nearly 10% of which show up once; roughly a tenth is in the top ten. The starting material was PBMCs from the stem cell graft donor, obtained from the stem cell graft. The origin of the receptors is a human donor who donated a stem cell graft to a child with SCID. CDR3s include the opening cysteine and the closing phenylalanine or tryptophan. D genes are given only for firm matches. The listing skips clone size in some rows; elsewhere it reads once, few, many or a size class.

TRBV3-1	TRBJ2-5	few	.	CASRLGLAETQYF	TGTGCCAGCAGGCTGGGGCTAGCGGAGACCCAGTACTTC
TRBV5-1	TRBJ2-1	.	.	CASTHGVAGDEQFF	TGCGCCAGCACCCACGGAGTAGCCGGGGATGAGCAGTTCTTC
TRBV20-1	TRBJ2-3	few	.	CSARLAADTQYF	TGCAGTGCTAGACTAGCCGCAGATACGCAGTATTTT
TRBV25-1	TRBJ2-1	many	TRBD1	CASRGQGAYNEQFF	TGTGCCAGCAGAGGACAGGGGGCGTACAATGAGCAGTTCTTC
TRBV10-3	TRBJ2-1	few	.	CAISYGPQGPEQFF	TGTGCCATCAGTTATGGGCCCCAAGGCCCTGAGCAGTTCTTC
TRBV29-1	TRBJ2-3	many	.	CSVVQGTDTQYF	TGCAGCGTTGTTCAGGGCACAGATACGCAGTATTTT
TRBV20-1	TRBJ1-5	few	.	CSARTDNSNQPQHF	TGCAGTGCCAGGACAGATAATAGCAATCAGCCCCAGCATTTT
TRBV29-1	TRBJ2-7	many	.	CSVVGRLSYEQYF	TGCAGCGTTGTGGGACGTCTCTCCTACGAGCAGTACTTC
TRBV5-6	TRBJ2-5	.	TRBD1	CASSFRDRGPFGTQYF	TGTGCCAGCAGCTTCAGGGACAGGGGCCCGTTTGGTACCCAGTACTTC
TRBV9	TRBJ2-7	.	TRBD2	CASSRSGGTYEQYF	TGTGCCAGCAGTCGGAGCGGGGGGACCTACGAGCAGTACTTC
TRBV2	TRBJ2-2	many	.	CASRYITGELFF	TGTGCCAGCAGGTATATCACCGGGGAGCTGTTTTTT
TRBV6-1	TRBJ1-2	.	.	CASSGGHRGYTF	TGTGCCAGCAGTGGGGGTCACCGGGGCTACACCTTC
TRBV7-2	TRBJ2-1	few	TRBD1	CASSLRQGVSSYNEQFF	TGTGCCAGCAGCTTAAGACAGGGGGTGAGCTCCTACAATGAGCAGTTCTTC
TRBV7-9	TRBJ2-5	few	TRBD2	CASSLHSGEETQYF	TGTGCCAGCAGCTTACACAGCGGGGAAGAGACCCAGTACTTC
TRBV7-9	TRBJ2-3	few	.	CASRSRADTQYF	TGTGCCAGCAGGTCGAGGGCAGATACGCAGTATTTT
TRBV20-1	TRBJ1-2	.	.	CSARSLGGYGYTF	TGCAGTGCTAGATCACTGGGCGGCTATGGCTACACCTTC
TRBV20-1	TRBJ1-2	few	.	CSAFSDGYTF	TGCAGTGCTTTCAGTGATGGCTACACCTTC
TRBV15	TRBJ1-1	few	.	CATSSAPNTEAFF	TGTGCCACCAGCAGTGCCCCGAACACTGAAGCTTTCTTT
TRBV12-3/TRBV12-4	TRBJ1-5	few	.	CASSSYTGFNQPQHF	TGTGCCAGCAGTTCCTACACAGGTTTCAATCAGCCCCAGCATTTT
TRBV2	TRBJ2-1	.	TRBD2	CASSSGGAVYEQFF	TGTGCCAGCAGTAGCGGGGGGGCTGTGTATGAGCAGTTCTTC
TRBV20-1	TRBJ2-3	few	.	CSAKATADTQYF	TGCAGTGCTAAGGCGACCGCGGATACGCAGTATTTT
TRBV12-3/TRBV12-4	TRBJ2-5	many	TRBD1	CASSTDRGQTQYF	TGTGCCAGCAGTACTGACAGGGGACAGACCCAGTACTTC
TRBV7-8	TRBJ1-1	few	.	CASSLVGLTDGTEAFF	TGTGCCAGCAGCTTAGTGGGGCTGACAGATGGCACTGAAGCTTTCTTT
TRBV7-3	TRBJ1-2	few	TRBD1	CASSRGQGPDLNYGYTF	TGTGCCAGCAGTAGGGGGCAGGGGCCGGACCTAAACTATGGCTACACCTTC
TRBV10-3	TRBJ2-3	few	.	CAISESRRGTTDTQYF	TGTGCCATCAGTGAGTCTCGTAGGGGTACCACAGATACGCAGTATTTT
TRBV18	TRBJ2-7	few	.	CASSPPGTTYEQYF	TGTGCCAGCTCACCACCGGGAACAACCTACGAGCAGTACTTC
TRBV5-5	TRBJ2-7	.	.	CASSPRDLYEQYF	TGTGCCAGCAGCCCAAGGGATCTTTACGAGCAGTACTTC
TRBV5-6	TRBJ1-6	.	.	CASSGGRSSYNSPLHF	TGTGCCAGCAGCGGCGGCAGAAGCTCCTATAATTCACCCCTCCACTTT
TRBV5-1	TRBJ1-2	few	.	CASSSDTKYGYTF	TGCGCCAGCAGCTCCGACACGAAGTATGGCTACACCTTC
TRBV27	TRBJ2-6	few	.	CASSLKEGAVSGANVLTF	TGTGCCAGCAGTTTAAAGGAGGGGGCGGTCTCTGGGGCCAACGTCCTGACTTTC
TRBV3-1	TRBJ2-7	.	TRBD1	CASSQTGELPYEQYF	TGTGCCAGCAGCCAGACAGGGGAACTCCCCTACGAGCAGTACTTC
TRBV5-1	TRBJ2-7	many	.	CASSREGNYEQYF	TGCGCCAGCAGTAGAGAGGGAAACTACGAGCAGTACTTC
TRBV5-1	TRBJ2-1	.	TRBD1	CASSSRGRTGSTYNEQFF	TGCGCCAGCAGCTCGAGGGGACGGACAGGGTCGACCTACAATGAGCAGTTCTTC
TRBV12-3/TRBV12-4	TRBJ2-2	few	.	CASRPIRDGELFF	TGTGCCAGCAGACCGATAAGGGACGGGGAGCTGTTTTTT
TRBV5-1	TRBJ2-1	few	.	CASSPEDSLGNEQFF	TGCGCCAGCAGCCCGGAGGACAGCTTAGGGAATGAGCAGTTCTTC